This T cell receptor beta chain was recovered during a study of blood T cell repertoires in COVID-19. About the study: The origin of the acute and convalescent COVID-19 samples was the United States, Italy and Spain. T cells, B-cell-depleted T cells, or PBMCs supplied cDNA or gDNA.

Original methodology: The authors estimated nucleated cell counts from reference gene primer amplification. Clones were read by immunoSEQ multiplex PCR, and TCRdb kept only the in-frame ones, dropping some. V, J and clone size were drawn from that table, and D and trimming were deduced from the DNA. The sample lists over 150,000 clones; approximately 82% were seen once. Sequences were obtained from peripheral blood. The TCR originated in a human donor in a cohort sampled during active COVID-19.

This chain's CDR3 is CASNPGQGADTQYF. The CDR3 bases are TGTGCCAGCAACCCGGGACAGGGGGCGGATACGCAGTATTTT. This chain joins TRBV7-9 and TRBJ2-3, with TRBD1 matching 12 bases. With V trimmed by 7 bases and J by 6 bases, 5 bases remained unmatched. Germline CDR1 reads SEHNR; CDR2 reads FQNEAQ (reference sequence). The CDR3 contains 14 residues.